Listed below are T cell receptor beta chains from one sample, sequenced in a study of cytomegalovirus exposure and HLA in healthy donors. TCRdb's table, derived via immunoSEQ multiplex PCR, lists solely in-frame clones and lacks some. The table shows 130,000 or so clones, with around 66% occurring only once. The sequenced sample was PBMCs. The receptors derive from a man younger than 35 in good health and CMV-seronegative. Each CDR3 is given with its conserved first and last residue. A D gene is named only where the DNA matches it firmly. Clone size is not always given. Where it is, it says once, few, many or a class for expanded clones.

v_gene,abundance,j_gene,d_gene,CDR3aa,CDR3nt
TRBV7-9,-,TRBJ1-1,-,CAVGGFAPFGTEAFF,TGTGCCGTCGGGGGGTTCGCTCCGTTTGGCACTGAAGCTTTCTTT
TRBV7-2,-,TRBJ2-7,TRBD1,CASSYPDRAQYEQYF,TGTGCCAGCAGCTACCCTGACAGGGCCCAATACGAGCAGTACTTC
TRBV18,-,TRBJ1-2,-,CASSPTAGYTYGYTF,TGTGCCAGCTCGCCGACCGCAGGGTACACCTATGGCTACACCTTC
TRBV28,-,TRBJ1-1,TRBD1,CASSSVQGFRNTEAFF,TGTGCCAGCAGTTCCGTACAGGGGTTTCGGAACACTGAAGCTTTCTTT
TRBV19,-,TRBJ2-7,-,CASSIRLFSYEQYF,TGTGCCAGTAGTATTCGACTGTTCTCCTACGAGCAGTACTTC
TRBV6-1,few,TRBJ1-3,TRBD1,CASRKDRVTGNTIYF,TGTGCCAGCAGGAAAGACAGGGTAACTGGAAACACCATATATTTT
TRBV11-2,-,TRBJ1-1,-,CASSSHPTANTEAFF,TGTGCCAGCAGCTCCCATCCTACAGCGAACACTGAAGCTTTCTTT
TRBV28,few,TRBJ2-6,TRBD1,CASSPGTGLSGANVLTF,TGTGCCAGCAGTCCCGGGACAGGGTTAAGTGGGGCCAACGTCCTGACTTTC
TRBV27,-,TRBJ1-1,-,CASSPTGYTEAFF,TGTGCCAGCAGTCCCACAGGGTATACTGAAGCTTTCTTT
TRBV7-9,-,TRBJ1-5,-,CSSSLEPGNQPQHF,TGTTCCAGCAGCTTAGAACCGGGAAATCAGCCCCAGCATTTT
TRBV7-9,few,TRBJ1-5,TRBD1,CASSFGTDQPQHF,TGTGCCAGCAGCTTCGGGACAGATCAGCCCCAGCATTTT
TRBV14,few,TRBJ2-7,TRBD2,CASSPTSGLSYEQYF,TGTGCCAGCAGCCCGACTAGCGGTCTCTCCTACGAGCAGTACTTC
TRBV19,-,TRBJ2-3,TRBD2,CASTWIAGGTDTQYF,TGTGCCAGTACGTGGATAGCGGGAGGCACAGATACGCAGTATTTT
TRBV18,-,TRBJ2-7,-,CASSGDPGPYEQYF,TGTGCCAGCTCCGGGGATCCAGGCCCCTACGAGCAGTACTTC
TRBV7-6,-,TRBJ1-1,-,CASSLVRNTEAFF,TGTGCCAGCAGCTTAGTGCGGAACACTGAAGCTTTCTTT
TRBV9,few,TRBJ2-7,-,CASRGSSNEQYF,TGTGCCAGCAGGGGGAGCAGCAACGAGCAGTACTTC
TRBV20-1,-,TRBJ1-1,-,CSASPGAEAFF,TGCAGTGCTAGTCCGGGAGCCGAAGCTTTCTTT
TRBV6-1,-,TRBJ2-7,TRBD1,CASSTSGQGAYEQYF,TGTGCCAGCAGTACATCGGGACAGGGGGCCTACGAGCAGTACTTC
TRBV28,-,TRBJ1-2,TRBD1,CASSSGTGLSKPRGYTF,TGTGCCAGCAGTTCGGGGACAGGGTTATCCAAGCCTCGTGGCTACACCTTC
TRBV9,-,TRBJ2-7,TRBD1,CASSRAGGTEQYF,TGTGCCAGCAGCAGAGCAGGGGGAACCGAGCAGTACTTC
TRBV10-3,-,TRBJ1-1,-,CAISEVREVNTEAFF,TGTGCCATCAGTGAAGTAAGAGAAGTGAACACTGAAGCTTTCTTT
TRBV11-2,few,TRBJ2-3,TRBD2,CASSPGLAGATQGVDTQYF,TGTGCCAGCAGCCCGGGACTAGCGGGAGCTACGCAAGGGGTAGATACGCAGTATTTT
TRBV7-9,-,TRBJ2-7,TRBD2,CASSRSLAGGPYYEQYF,TGTGCCAGCAGCCGAAGCCTAGCGGGAGGTCCTTACTACGAGCAGTACTTC
TRBV19,-,TRBJ1-6,-,CASPRDYNSPLHF,TGTGCCAGTCCGCGGGATTATAATTCACCCCTCCACTTT
TRBV19,-,TRBJ1-1,TRBD1,CASSPRGTDSTNTEAFF,TGTGCCAGTAGTCCGAGGGGGACAGATAGTACCAACACTGAAGCTTTCTTT
TRBV5-4,-,TRBJ1-4,TRBD1,CASSSPEQGAFEKLFF,TGTGCCAGCAGTTCGCCTGAACAGGGGGCATTTGAAAAACTGTTTTTT
TRBV6-5,-,TRBJ2-7,TRBD1,CASRPGQGIYEQYF,TGTGCCAGCAGACCGGGACAGGGGATTTACGAGCAGTACTTC
TRBV6-1,few,TRBJ1-4,TRBD1,CASLYRGPNEKLFF,TGTGCCAGCCTGTACAGGGGCCCCAATGAAAAACTGTTTTTT
TRBV12-5,-,TRBJ2-3,-,CASGLGAVTDTQYF,TGTGCTAGTGGTTTGGGAGCCGTCACAGATACGCAGTATTTT
TRBV7-9,once,TRBJ2-5,TRBD1,CASRRTGTVPFQETQYF,TGTGCCAGCCGCCGGACTGGGACAGTCCCTTTTCAAGAGACCCAGTACTTC
TRBV7-9,-,TRBJ2-3,-,CASSPTSDTQYF,TGTGCCAGCAGCCCAACATCGGATACGCAGTATTTT
TRBV6-6,few,TRBJ1-2,TRBD1,CASRGQNYGYTF,TGTGCCAGCAGGGGACAGAACTATGGCTACACCTTC
TRBV27,-,TRBJ2-1,TRBD2,CASSLFSGGDNEQFF,TGTGCCAGCAGTTTATTCAGCGGGGGAGACAATGAGCAGTTCTTC
TRBV27,-,TRBJ1-5,-,CASSFFGGGGKPQHF,TGTGCCAGCAGTTTCTTCGGGGGGGGAGGGAAGCCCCAGCATTTT
TRBV27,-,TRBJ1-1,TRBD1,CASSPDGQELNTEAFF,TGTGCCAGCAGTCCGGATGGACAGGAGCTGAACACTGAAGCTTTCTTT
TRBV15,-,TRBJ1-5,TRBD1,CATSRDLGTGDQPQHF,TGTGCCACCAGCAGAGATCTTGGGACAGGGGATCAGCCCCAGCATTTT